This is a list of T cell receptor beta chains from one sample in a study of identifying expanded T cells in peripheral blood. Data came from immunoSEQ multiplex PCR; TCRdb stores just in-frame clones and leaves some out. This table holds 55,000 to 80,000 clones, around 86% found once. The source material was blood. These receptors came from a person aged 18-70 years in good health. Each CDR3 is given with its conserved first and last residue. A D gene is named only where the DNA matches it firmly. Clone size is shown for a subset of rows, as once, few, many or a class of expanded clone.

CASSPSGPYGYTF	TGTGCCAGCAGCCCCTCAGGCCCCTATGGCTACACCTTC	.	13	.	TRBJ1-2	TRBV7-6
CASTQGRANEKLFF	TGTGCCAGCACCCAGGGTAGGGCTAATGAAAAACTGTTTTTT	.	14	.	TRBJ1-4	TRBV6-1
CASGDRSAKNIQYF	TGTGCCAGTGGGGACAGGTCGGCCAAAAACATTCAGTACTTC	once	14	TRBD1	TRBJ2-4	TRBV19
CASSLAGAGTASDTQYF	TGTGCCAGCAGCCTGGCCGGAGCTGGGACGGCTTCAGATACGCAGTATTTT	.	17	.	TRBJ2-3	TRBV5-6
CARRSRVSNQPQHF	TGTGCCAGAAGATCCAGGGTTAGCAATCAGCCCCAGCATTTT	.	14	.	TRBJ1-5	TRBV5-3
CAWTDGGVTDTQYF	TGTGCCTGGACGGACGGTGGGGTCACAGATACGCAGTATTTT	.	14	.	TRBJ2-3	TRBV30
CASSLTGVNQPQHF	TGTGCCAGCAGTTTAACAGGGGTCAATCAGCCCCAGCATTTT	.	14	TRBD1	TRBJ1-5	TRBV6-1
CASSLDRGGNQPQHF	TGTGCCAGCAGCTTGGACAGGGGGGGGAATCAGCCCCAGCATTTT	.	15	TRBD1	TRBJ1-5	TRBV5-8
CASSLNAGGKTYNSPLHF	TGTGCCAGCAGCTTAAACGCGGGGGGGAAGACCTATAATTCACCCCTCCACTTT	.	18	.	TRBJ1-6	TRBV5-6
CASSVGGTSGSYNEQFF	TGTGCCAGTAGTGTCGGGGGGACTAGCGGCTCCTACAATGAGCAGTTCTTC	.	17	TRBD2	TRBJ2-1	TRBV19
CSASRDTDSGANVLTF	TGCAGCGCTTCCCGGGACACCGACTCTGGGGCCAACGTCCTGACTTTC	.	16	.	TRBJ2-6	TRBV29-1
CASKLAGLPDTQYF	TGTGCCAGCAAACTAGCGGGTCTGCCAGATACGCAGTATTTT	.	14	TRBD2	TRBJ2-3	TRBV7-2
CAISDPGHKREETQYF	TGTGCCATCAGTGACCCGGGACACAAAAGGGAAGAGACCCAGTACTTC	few	16	.	TRBJ2-5	TRBV10-3
CASSQSGGGSGYGYTF	TGTGCCAGCAGTCAAAGTGGTGGGGGGTCGGGCTATGGCTACACCTTC	.	16	.	TRBJ1-2	TRBV27
CASSLWSGRGNTEAFF	TGTGCCAGCAGCTTATGGTCCGGCAGGGGGAACACTGAAGCTTTCTTT	.	16	.	TRBJ1-1	TRBV7-2
CASSIRDSYEQYF	TGTGCCAGTAGTATAAGGGACTCCTACGAGCAGTACTTC	.	13	.	TRBJ2-7	TRBV19
CASSYSGANSQETQYF	TGCGCCAGCAGTTACTCAGGGGCCAACAGCCAAGAGACCCAGTACTTC	.	16	.	TRBJ2-5	TRBV5-1
CASSLGLAGVYEQYF	TGTGCCAGCAGCTTAGGACTAGCGGGAGTTTACGAGCAGTACTTC	.	15	TRBD2	TRBJ2-7	TRBV7-2
CASSYRGLADYNEQFF	TGTGCCAGCAGTTACCGGGGACTAGCGGATTACAATGAGCAGTTCTTC	once	16	TRBD2	TRBJ2-1	TRBV6-6
CASSQEPGTGDQPQHF	TGTGCCAGCAGCCAGGAGCCCGGGACAGGGGATCAGCCCCAGCATTTT	.	16	TRBD1	TRBJ1-5	TRBV4-2
CASREIGLNGNEQFF	TGTGCCAGCAGGGAAATCGGACTTAACGGGAATGAGCAGTTCTTC	.	15	.	TRBJ2-1	TRBV6-5
CASSFSGQRQETQYF	TGTGCCAGCAGTTTCTCAGGACAGCGACAAGAGACCCAGTACTTC	.	15	.	TRBJ2-5	TRBV27
CASSPPWGGEVGYTF	TGTGCCAGTAGTCCTCCTTGGGGAGGGGAAGTCGGCTACACCTTC	.	15	.	TRBJ1-2	TRBV19
CASGLVQQGLGYTF	TGTGCTAGTGGTTTGGTACAGCAGGGCTTAGGCTACACCTTC	once	14	.	TRBJ1-2	TRBV12-5
CASSPGRSYNEQFF	TGTGCCAGCAGCCCGGGACGCTCCTACAATGAGCAGTTCTTC	.	14	.	TRBJ2-1	TRBV7-9
CASSEQKGSPLHF	TGTGCCAGCAGTGAACAGAAGGGTTCACCCCTCCACTTT	.	13	.	TRBJ1-6	TRBV2
CASSPGTGVNEQFF	TGTGCCAGCAGTCCCGGGACAGGGGTCAATGAGCAGTTCTTC	.	14	TRBD1	TRBJ2-1	TRBV27
CASRTGTVNTEAFF	TGTGCCAGCAGAACCGGGACAGTGAACACTGAAGCTTTCTTT	.	14	TRBD1	TRBJ1-1	TRBV6-1
CASSIGQSHRPYNEQFF	TGTGCCAGCAGCATTGGACAGTCCCATAGGCCCTACAATGAGCAGTTCTTC	few	17	.	TRBJ2-1	TRBV21-1
CASTDGTSYEQYF	TGTGCCAGCACAGATGGAACATCCTACGAGCAGTACTTC	.	13	.	TRBJ2-7	TRBV19
CASSLVDRANTGELFF	TGTGCCAGCAGCTTAGTAGACAGGGCTAACACCGGGGAGCTGTTTTTT	.	16	TRBD1	TRBJ2-2	TRBV7-8
CASSLGARGNEQFF	TGCGCCAGCAGCTTGGGGGCTAGAGGAAATGAGCAGTTCTTC	few	14	.	TRBJ2-1	TRBV5-1
CASSLGGPGGDIQYF	TGTGCCAGCAGCTTAGGTGGGCCGGGGGGAGATATTCAGTACTTC	.	15	TRBD2	TRBJ2-4	TRBV7-2
CASNRERGTEAFF	TGTGCCAGCAACAGGGAGAGAGGAACTGAAGCTTTCTTT	.	13	.	TRBJ1-1	TRBV28
CASSDHRNYEQYF	TGCGCCAGCAGTGACCACAGAAACTACGAGCAGTACTTC	once	13	.	TRBJ2-7	TRBV6-1
CASSLARPATNEKLFF	TGTGCCAGCAGCTTAGCGCGGCCTGCAACTAATGAAAAACTGTTTTTT	.	16	.	TRBJ1-4	TRBV7-8
CAGSGTGTSGGKNIQYF	TGTGCCGGCAGTGGTACCGGGACTAGCGGGGGCAAAAACATTCAGTACTTC	.	17	TRBD2	TRBJ2-4	TRBV6-1
CASLPGGLVSDTQYF	TGTGCCAGCCTTCCGGGCGGACTGGTTTCAGATACGCAGTATTTT	.	15	.	TRBJ2-3	TRBV7-8
CASSPRPAGGQLRDTQYF	TGTGCCAGCAGCCCGAGACCAGCGGGAGGGCAGTTGAGAGATACGCAGTATTTT	.	18	TRBD2	TRBJ2-3	TRBV11-2
CAISESGTATGAAFF	TGTGCCATCAGTGAGTCCGGGACAGCGACCGGAGCGGCTTTCTTT	.	15	TRBD1	TRBJ1-1	TRBV10-3